Below are 21 T cell receptor beta chains sequenced from a single sample in a study of T cell repertoires in cytomegalovirus infection. Each CDR3 protein is one row after TCRdb ran MiXCR on the reads. The sample includes fewer than 850,000 distinct CDR3 sequences, about 27% of them seen just once. No antigen is known for these receptors. The sequencing here drew on cultured CD8+ T cells from PBMCs, taken from culture after CMV antigen stimulation. The receptors were sampled from a human donor in good health (CMV status not recorded). Some clones in this sample may be carry-over from other donors' samples.

This clonotype was counted at least ten times. This rearrangement joins TRBV15 to TRBJ1-1, with D unclear. Trimming took 6 bases from V and 1 from J, leaving 18 bases between them. The length of the CDR3 is 16 residues. Germline CDR1 and CDR2: LNHNV and YYDKDF (reference sequence). In DNA, the CDR3 is TGTGCCACCAGTATTACAGTCGCGAGCCCGAACACTGAAGCTTTCTTT. This translates into CATSITVASPNTEAFF.

This clonotype was seen only a few times. CDR3 region: CASRGTGINQPQHF. The CDR3 DNA reads TGTGCCAGCAGGGGGACAGGGATCAATCAGCCCCAGCATTTT. The gene calls are TRBV2 and TRBJ1-5, with 9 bases fitting TRBD1. Germline lookup yields CDR1 SNHLY and CDR2 FYNNEI. The CDR3 extends over 14 amino acids. The J segment lost 3 bases and the V segment lost 6 bases, leaving 3 bases of the junction unmatched.

The V gene is TRBV19, the J gene TRBJ2-2, with a possible D match to TRBD2 (5 bases). The length of the CDR3 is 16 residues. Trimming pared 6 bases from V and 0 bases from J, leaving 14 bases between. Germline CDR1 is LNHDA and CDR2 is SQIVND (reference sequence). Written as DNA, the CDR3 is TGTGCCAGTAGATACCCCCCCGGGACGAACACCGGGGAGCTGTTTTTT. Amino acid sequence: CASRYPPGTNTGELFF.

CDR3 DNA: TGTGCTAGTGGCATTGGACAGGGGAACCACAATGAGCAGTTCTTC. It encodes CASGIGQGNHNEQFF. The chain combines TRBV12-5 with TRBJ2-1, with 9 bases fitting TRBD1. The CDR3 length is 15 residues. Germline assignment: CDR1 LGHNT and CDR2 FRNRAP. The V and J ends lost 6 bases and 5 bases, in that order; junction bases with no gene match: 8.

V is TRBV20-1 and J is TRBJ2-7, with 9 nucleotides matching TRBD2. The CDR3 runs to 13 residues. V gave up 2 bases and J gave up 3 bases; unmatched junction bases: 2. Germline V gene sequence: CDR1 DFQATT, CDR2 SNEGSKA (reference sequence). The CDR3 DNA reads as TGCAGTGCTAGACAGCGGGGGGACTACGAGCAGTACTTC. It yields the protein CSARQRGDYEQYF.

This clonotype has more than one count but fewer than ten. This chain uses TRBV19 with TRBJ1-5; the D is unclear. The CDR3 runs 12 residues. Trimming shortened V by 3 bases and J by 7 bases, and 7 bases separated the two germline ends. Germline CDR1 is LNHDA and CDR2 is SQIVND (reference sequence). The CDR3 nucleotides are TGTGCCAGTAGTATGGGTGCCCAGCCCCAGCATTTT. This gives the protein CASSMGAQPQHF. Variable domain in full (rest from reference TRBV19 and TRBJ1-5): DGGITQSPKYLFRKEGQNVTLSCEQNLNHDAMYWYRQDPGQGLRLIYYSQIVNDFQKGDIAEGYSVSREKKESFPLTVTSAQKNPTAFYLCASSMGAQPQHFGDGTRLSIL.

V and J are TRBV27 and TRBJ1-2, with D possibly being TRBD1 (5 bases). Between the trimmed V and J ends, which lost 5 bases and 3 bases, there was a span of 22 bases. Germline CDR1 and CDR2: MNHEY and SMNVEV (reference sequence). This CDR3 contains 17 residues. This CDR3 is CASSISGLPTSYYGYTF. CDR3 bases: TGTGCCAGCAGTATCTCGGGACTCCCAACTTCGTACTATGGCTACACCTTC.

CDR3 sequence (DNA): TGTGCCACCACGGATCGTGGGGCATCCACTGAAGCTTTCTTT. As protein: CATTDRGASTEAFF. V gene TRBV15 combines with J gene TRBJ1-1; tentative D call: TRBD1 (5 bases). The V gene's germline CDR1 is LNHNV and CDR2 YYDKDF (reference sequence). Trimming took off 7 bases at V and 4 bases at J, with 16 bases between the two ends. CDR3 length equals 14 residues.

CDR3 in amino acids: CASSLGERGEDTQYF. The CDR3 nucleotides read TGTGCCAGCAGCTTAGGGGAGCGAGGGGAAGATACGCAGTATTTT. This chain connects TRBV7-8 to TRBJ2-3, with D perhaps being TRBD1 or TRBD2 (5 bases each). Trimming removed 1 base from V and 5 bases from J, with 13 bases in between. The CDR3 consists of 15 residues. Germline CDR1 is SGHVS and CDR2 is FQNEAQ.

This clonotype was found a few times. The gene calls are TRBV7-9 and TRBJ1-2, with D tentatively TRBD1 (5 bases). The CDR3 covers 17 residues. Germline CDR1 and CDR2: SEHNR and FQNEAQ (reference sequence). Trimming removed 2 bases at V and 3 bases at J, with 19 bases between. CDR3 coding DNA: TGTGCCAGCAGCTTAAGAAAGGTTAAGGGGATCGACTATGGCTACACCTTC. Protein: CASSLRKVKGIDYGYTF.

This clonotype was found a few times. V is TRBV29-1 and J is TRBJ2-5; possibly TRBD1 for D (6 bases). The CDR3 has 16 residues. V was trimmed by 3 bases and J by 5 bases, leaving 22 bases between them. Looked up from germline, CDR1 is SQVTM and CDR2 is ANQGSEA. The CDR3 DNA follows: TGCAGCGTTGAGCTATCTATTGGACTGGGGGCGGAGACCCAGTACTTC. It encodes CSVELSIGLGAETQYF.

The chain uses TRBV12-3 or TRBV12-4 and TRBJ2-1; the match to TRBD1 covers 7 bases. J gave up 0 bases and V 7 bases, and 15 bases lay outside the gene matches. This CDR3 is 18 amino acids long. The CDR3 sequence is CASTWGQSHRSSYNEQFF. Here the CDR3 DNA reads TGTGCCAGCACCTGGGGACAGTCCCACAGGAGCTCCTACAATGAGCAGTTCTTC.

Details on this clonotype: A much larger clone differs from this one at a single base, so this may be a read error. This chain joins TRBV5-4 and TRBJ2-1; D might be TRBD1 (5 bases). This CDR3 is 11 amino acids long. V was pared by 5 bases and J by 8 bases, with 8 bases between. The germline V gene has CDR1 SGHNT and CDR2 YYREEE (reference sequence). The DNA for the CDR3 is TGTGCCAGCAGAGCAGGGCATGAGCAGTTCTTC. It translates to CASRAGHEQFF.

Worth noting for this clonotype: It is likely a read error, because the conserved phenylalanine at the end of the CDR3 is missing. The chain is built from TRBV7-6 and TRBJ2-2; 7 nucleotides align to TRBD1. CDR1 SGHVS and CDR2 FNYEAQ come from the germline V gene. The CDR3 is 17 amino acids. Here the CDR3 reads CASSFDPQGVYTGELFL. The CDR3 coding sequence is TGTGCTAGCAGCTTTGACCCGCAGGGGGTTTACACCGGGGAGCTGTTTTTA.

The rearrangement joins TRBV5-4 to TRBJ2-1; the D gene is possibly TRBD2 (5 bases). The germline V gene has CDR1 SGHNT and CDR2 YYREEE (reference sequence). V was clipped by 2 bases and J by 7 bases, with 13 bases between them. The CDR3 runs 14 residues. This chain's CDR3 is CASSLEGYGNEQFF. The CDR3 DNA follows: TGTGCCAGCAGCTTAGAGGGCTATGGTAATGAGCAGTTCTTC.

The sample holds a few counts of this clonotype. This sequence joins TRBV12-5 and TRBJ1-3; maybe TRBD1 (5 bases). Germline V gene sequence: CDR1 LGHNT, CDR2 FRNRAP. CDR3 length: 15 residues. The germline V and J ends were trimmed by 6 bases and 0 bases, with 12 bases remaining between them. The CDR3 is CASGPLGGSGNTIYF. The CDR3, as DNA: TGTGCTAGTGGCCCCCTGGGGGGCTCTGGAAACACCATATATTTT.

This clonotype has just a few counts. The V and J genes are TRBV15 and TRBJ1-1; D is ambiguous. V was pared by 1 base and J by 0 bases, with 3 bases between. CDR1 LNHNV and CDR2 YYDKDF come from the germline V gene (reference sequence). The CDR3 spans 13 residues. The CDR3 nucleotides are TGTGCCACCAGCAGAGGAGTGAACACTGAAGCTTTCTTT. Translation gives CATSRGVNTEAFF.

The chain employs TRBV9 and TRBJ1-5; D ambiguous. Germline CDR1 SGDLS, CDR2 YYNGEE. The ends were cut back, 4 bases at V and 4 bases at J, with 12 bases in the middle. The CDR3 consists of 14 residues. CDR3 sequence (DNA): TGTGCCAGCAGCTCCGGATCGCTGAATCAGCCCCAGCATTTT. Its protein product is CASSSGSLNQPQHF.

The rearrangement links TRBV5-6 to TRBJ2-5, with 7 positions matching TRBD1. Trimming cost V 4 bases and J 3 bases; bases outside gene matches: 9. Germline V lookup: CDR1 SGHDT, CDR2 YYEEEE. The CDR3 totals 15 residues. The CDR3 here is CASSDRDRSEETQYF. CDR3 nucleotides: TGTGCCAGCAGCGACCGGGACAGAAGTGAAGAGACCCAGTACTTC.

About this clonotype itself: Being one base from a much bigger clone, this may be a read error. The chain links TRBV7-6 to TRBJ2-3; D gene unclear. The CDR3 spans 17 residues. Germline CDR1 is SGHVS and CDR2 is FNYEAQ. The CDR3 bases are TGTGCCACCGCCGGACCGAGGAAACAAATGAGCACAGATGCGCAGTATTTT. It yields the protein CATAGPRKQMSTDAQYF. Filled out from reference TRBV7-6 and TRBJ2-3, the complete variable domain reads GAGVSQSPRYKVTKRGQDVALRCDPISGHVSLYWYRQALGQGPEFLTYFNYEAQQDKSGLPNDRFSAERPEGSISTLTIQRTEQRDSAMYRCATAGPRKQMSTDAQYFGPGTRLTVL.

This clonotype appeared many times. This rearrangement joins TRBV7-6 to TRBJ2-2; TRBD1 might be the D (5 bases). Germline V gene sequence: CDR1 SGHVS, CDR2 FNYEAQ. The CDR3 is 16 amino acids. Trimming left V 5 bases short and J 0 bases short, with 13 bases between. CDR3 region: CASSPLTVANTGELFF. CDR3 nucleotides: TGTGCCAGCAGCCCTTTGACAGTCGCGAACACCGGGGAGCTGTTTTTT.